The 27 T cell receptor beta chains given below trace back to one sample, sequenced in a study of cytomegalovirus exposure and HLA in healthy donors. Vbeta (60) and Jbeta (13) primers were used in the PCR. Some clones are missing from TCRdb's copy, which holds only in-frame ones; the method was immunoSEQ multiplex PCR. This repertoire shows 120,000 to 150,000 clones, about 66% found once; its top ten account for around 1.8%. Sequenced input: PBMCs. These receptors all stem from a male donor in good health and CMV-seronegative.

This chain uses TRBV5-1 with TRBJ2-4; 10 nucleotides match TRBD1. The CDR3 contains 20 residues. Germline loops: CDR1 SGHRS, CDR2 YFSETQ. The junction had 15 bases not matched to a gene; V was cut back by 3 bases and J by 0 bases. Here the CDR3 reads CASSSPEGQGPTLAKNIQYF. In DNA, the CDR3 is TGCGCCAGCAGCTCCCCTGAGGGACAGGGGCCGACATTAGCCAAAAACATTCAGTACTTC.

The chain employs TRBV5-4 and TRBJ1-1, with a possible D match to TRBD1 (5 bases). This CDR3 is built from 15 residues. Trimming stripped 0 bases from V and 5 bases from J, with 14 bases between. The V gene's germline CDR1 is SGHNT and CDR2 YYREEE (reference sequence). The CDR3 DNA reads as TGTGCCAGCAGCTTGGACAGTCTGCAGGGTACTGAAGCTTTCTTT. Residues: CASSLDSLQGTEAFF.

This chain joins TRBV29-1 and TRBJ1-2; D perhaps matches TRBD1 (6 bases). The CDR3 spans 12 residues. Trimming shortened V by 6 bases and J by 2 bases, and 10 bases separated the two germline ends. Per the germline V gene, CDR1 is SQVTM and CDR2 is ANQGSEA. CDR3 sequence reads: CSVLQGNYGYTF. Here the CDR3 DNA reads TGCAGCGTACTACAGGGAAACTATGGCTACACCTTC.

The rearrangement uses TRBV7-9 and TRBJ2-7, with 10 bases fitting TRBD1. Germline loops: CDR1 SEHNR, CDR2 FQNEAQ (reference sequence). The V segment lost 1 base and the J segment 8 bases; nucleotides outside the gene matches: 5. This CDR3 contains 14 residues. The CDR3 sequence: CASSLGDRGFQQYF. The CDR3 DNA reads as TGTGCCAGCAGCTTAGGGGACAGGGGTTTTCAGCAGTACTTC.

This clone turned up a few times. This chain joins TRBV29-1 and TRBJ2-1; 12 bases align to TRBD2. The germline gives CDR1 SQVTM, CDR2 ANQGSEA. This CDR3 has 17 residues. V trimming: 1 base; J trimming: 8 bases; junction bases outside the gene matches: 12. The CDR3 nucleotides are TGCAGCGTTGAAGTTTACAAAGGGACTAGCGGGCATCATGAGCAGTTCTTC. Translated: CSVEVYKGTSGHHEQFF.

This sequence joins TRBV25-1 and TRBJ1-1; the match to TRBD1 covers 9 bases. Germline V gene data show CDR1 as MGHDK and CDR2 as SYGVNS. The CDR3 extends over 14 amino acids. V trimming: 7 bases; J trimming: 5 bases; junction bases outside the gene matches: 8. The CDR3 region is CASKEQGAGTEAFF. CDR3 sequence (DNA): TGTGCCAGCAAGGAACAGGGGGCCGGGACTGAAGCTTTCTTT.

This chain connects TRBV4-2 to TRBJ2-1; TRBD2 agrees at 8 bases. This CDR3 has 13 residues. Trimming took 4 bases from V and 10 from J; bases not matched to a gene: 6. Germline V gene lookup returns CDR1 LGHNA and CDR2 YNFKEQ. The CDR3 DNA follows: TGTGCCAGCAGCCCCCGGACTAGCAGGGAGCAGTTCTTC. Protein product: CASSPRTSREQFF.

This clone was detected only a few times. V usage is TRBV9 and J usage is TRBJ2-1; no reliable D call. The CDR3 is made up of 15 amino acids. V lost 0 bases and J lost 0, with 7 bases in between. Germline V lookup: CDR1 SGDLS, CDR2 YYNGEE. The CDR3: CASSVESSSYNEQFF. Here the CDR3 DNA reads TGTGCCAGCAGCGTAGAGAGTAGCTCCTACAATGAGCAGTTCTTC. Variable domain in full (rest from reference TRBV9 and TRBJ2-1): DSGVTQTPKHLITATGQRVTLRCSPRSGDLSVYWYQQSLDQGLQFLIQYYNGEERAKGNILERFSAQQFPDLHSELNLSSLELGDSALYFCASSVESSSYNEQFFGPGTRLTVL.

The DNA for the CDR3 is TGCAGCGTTACTTACAGGGGGAACGGAGGAGAGCAGTACTTC. It encodes CSVTYRGNGGEQYF. This chain links TRBV29-1 with TRBJ2-7; 8 nucleotides match TRBD1. Germline assignment: CDR1 SQVTM and CDR2 ANQGSEA. The CDR3 runs to 14 residues. V shed 5 bases, J shed 7 bases, and the junction held 13 bases outside the gene matches.

This clone was observed a few times. The V and J genes are TRBV6-1 and TRBJ2-1; 9 nucleotides agree with TRBD1. With V trimmed by 4 bases and J by 8 bases, 6 bases remained unmatched. The CDR3 has 14 amino acids. Germline V lookup: CDR1 MNHNS, CDR2 SASEGT. In DNA, the CDR3 is TGTGCCAGCAGTGTATTCCGGGACAGGGATGAGCAGTTCTTC. This encodes CASSVFRDRDEQFF.

The chain uses TRBV28 and TRBJ2-5, with 11 nucleotides matching TRBD1. The J call may be incorrect, as the DNA end agrees better with TRBJ2-7. Germline V CDR1 and CDR2: MDHEN, SYDVKM. This CDR3 has 14 amino acids. CDR3 sequence reads: CASSSDRGLYEQYF. The CDR3 bases are TGTGCCAGCAGTTCGGACAGGGGGCTATACGAGCAGTACTTC.

The chain is built from TRBV27 and TRBJ1-5; D not resolved. Per the germline V gene, CDR1 is MNHEY and CDR2 is SMNVEV (reference sequence). This CDR3 is built from 13 residues. The ends were cut back, 2 bases at V and 4 bases at J, with 6 bases in the middle. For the CDR3, the DNA is TGTGCCAGCAGTTTACTACAGAATCAGCCCCAGCATTTT. Protein: CASSLLQNQPQHF.

The chain has TRBV4-2 and TRBJ1-4, with D perhaps TRBD1 (5 bases). CDR1 LGHNA and CDR2 YNFKEQ come from the germline V gene. The CDR3 runs to 14 residues. Trimming removed 1 base from V and 3 bases from J, with 6 bases in between. The CDR3 region is CASSQATANEKLFF. Written as DNA, the CDR3 is TGTGCCAGCAGCCAAGCGACAGCTAATGAAAAACTGTTTTTT.

Of note for this clone: One end of the junction varies from germline; a read error may be responsible. The chain carries TRBV6-1 and TRBJ1-6, with D perhaps TRBD1 (5 bases). This CDR3 spans 15 amino acids. CDR1 is MNHNS, CDR2 SASEGT, per germline. For the CDR3, the DNA is TGTGCCAGCGCCCGGGTGGGGCCGGATAATTCACCCCTCCCCTTT. This gives the protein CASARVGPDNSPLPF.

The V and J genes are TRBV4-2 and TRBJ1-2; a possible D gene is TRBD1 (5 bases). The CDR3 is 14 residues long. Germline V lookup: CDR1 LGHNA, CDR2 YNFKEQ. Trimming shortened V by 4 bases and J by 8 bases, and 17 bases separated the two germline ends. CDR3 loop: CASSLTGPAIGYTF. The CDR3 coding sequence is TGTGCCAGCAGCCTAACAGGTCCGGCTATCGGCTACACCTTC.

The chain uses TRBV19 and TRBJ2-2; D may be TRBD1 (5 bases). The CDR3 runs 16 residues. In germline, CDR1 is LNHDA, CDR2 SQIVND (reference sequence). Trimming took off 6 bases at V and 2 bases at J, with 16 bases between the two ends. Here the CDR3 DNA reads TGTGCCAGTAGGCCTCAGGGTATGGTTAACACCGGGGAGCTGTTTTTT. As protein: CASRPQGMVNTGELFF.

The J gene is TRBJ2-7, the V gene TRBV6-4; D is perhaps TRBD2 (7 bases). From germline, CDR1 is MRHNA and CDR2 SNTAGT. V was cut by 8 bases and J by 5 bases, with 16 bases left in between. This CDR3 has 13 residues. Written as DNA, the CDR3 is TGTGCCAGCTCGGCGGGGGCGGAGGACGAGCAGTACTTC. This sequence encodes CASSAGAEDEQYF.

The chain carries TRBV28 and TRBJ1-5; perhaps TRBD1 as D (5 bases). The germline V and J ends were trimmed by 6 bases and 4 bases, with 13 bases remaining between them. CDR1 and CDR2 (germline): MDHEN, SYDVKM. The CDR3 is made up of 14 amino acids. The CDR3 coding sequence is TGTGCCAGCAGACCGGCGGGGGATAATCAGCCCCAGCATTTT. Translating gives CASRPAGDNQPQHF. The variable domain in full, completed from reference TRBV28 and TRBJ1-5, reads DVKVTQSSRYLVKRTGEKVFLECVQDMDHENMFWYRQDPGLGLRLIYFSYDVKMKEKGDIPEGYSVSREKKERFSLILESASTNQTSMYLCASRPAGDNQPQHFGDGTRLSIL.

This clone was seen a handful of times. The chain carries TRBV12-2 and TRBJ1-6; the D call in the table, TRBD1, was not verified against the DNA. TRBV12-2 is described as a pseudogene. The CDR3 runs to 15 residues. The CDR3 nucleotides read TGTGCAAGTCGCTTGGGGGACAGGTATAATTCACCCCTCCACTTT. This sequence encodes CASRLGDRYNSPLHF.

The chain is built from TRBV4-1 and TRBJ1-1; D is perhaps TRBD1 (5 bases). Germline V gene data show CDR1 as MGHRA and CDR2 as YSYEKL. The CDR3 consists of 21 residues. V gave up 2 bases and J gave up 0 bases, with 28 bases separating them. The CDR3 DNA is TGCGCCAGCAGCCAATATTTTTTGAGACAGTCCCAGGGCTGGTTGAACACTGAAGCTTTCTTT. Its translation is CASSQYFLRQSQGWLNTEAFF.

This clone was observed a handful of times. This sequence joins TRBV19 and TRBJ2-5, with D perhaps TRBD1 (6 bases). Between the trimmed V and J ends, which lost 3 bases and 4 bases, there was a span of 18 bases. In germline, CDR1 is LNHDA, CDR2 SQIVND (reference sequence). This CDR3 contains 16 residues. CDR3 protein: CASSIAPGGGGETQYF. CDR3 in DNA: TGTGCCAGTAGTATCGCCCCTGGTGGGGGCGGAGAGACCCAGTACTTC.

The chain employs TRBV11-3 and TRBJ2-5; 7 nucleotides match TRBD1. V was pared by 1 base and J by 5 bases, with 7 bases of the junction left unmatched. The germline CDR1 and CDR2 sequences are SGHNT and YENEEA. This CDR3 comprises 15 residues. CDR3 loop: CASSLGGTEVETQYF. The CDR3 DNA follows: TGTGCCAGCAGCTTAGGTGGGACAGAGGTGGAGACCCAGTACTTC.

The chain employs TRBV5-1 and TRBJ1-4; 7 nucleotides align to TRBD1. This CDR3 is built from 15 residues. The germline V gene has CDR1 SGHRS and CDR2 YFSETQ. J gave up 4 bases and V 2 bases, and 5 bases lay outside the gene matches. Here the CDR3 reads CASSFAAGGNEKLFF. In DNA, the CDR3 is TGCGCCAGCAGCTTTGCCGCAGGGGGTAATGAAAAACTGTTTTTT.

The rearrangement uses TRBV19 and TRBJ1-1; D remains ambiguous. This CDR3 has 12 amino acids. Between the trimmed V and J ends, which lost 6 bases and 5 bases, there was a span of 10 bases. Germline V gene data show CDR1 as LNHDA and CDR2 as SQIVND (reference sequence). Here the CDR3 reads CASRDGDTEAFF. For the CDR3, the DNA is TGTGCCAGTAGGGACGGGGATACTGAAGCTTTCTTT. The full variable domain, rest sourced from reference TRBV19 and TRBJ1-1, is DGGITQSPKYLFRKEGQNVTLSCEQNLNHDAMYWYRQDPGQGLRLIYYSQIVNDFQKGDIAEGYSVSREKKESFPLTVTSAQKNPTAFYLCASRDGDTEAFFGQGTRLTVV.

This clone has a handful of counts. The genes are TRBV7-9 and TRBJ2-7, with D possibly TRBD1 on 5 matching bases. The CDR3 consists of 15 residues. Germline CDR1 SEHNR, CDR2 FQNEAQ (reference sequence). V lost 8 bases and J 2 bases, leaving 19 bases between the germline ends. DNA for the CDR3: TGTGCCAGCGAGACGGTTACAGGTACCCCCTACGAGCAGTACTTC. Translated, it gives CASETVTGTPYEQYF.

This chain links TRBV19 with TRBJ1-1; 8 bases map to TRBD1. The CDR3 covers 15 residues. V shed 5 bases, J shed 1 base, and the junction held 6 bases outside the gene matches. Germline values: CDR1 LNHDA, CDR2 SQIVND (reference sequence). This chain's CDR3 is CASSLPGGRNTEAFF. The CDR3, as DNA: TGTGCCAGTAGTTTGCCAGGGGGCAGGAACACTGAAGCTTTCTTT.

This clone occurred a few times. The V call is TRBV9, the J call TRBJ2-7, with TRBD1 matching 8 bases. Unmatched junction bases numbered 11, after V lost 4 bases and J lost 5 bases. Germline CDR1 is SGDLS and CDR2 is YYNGEE. CDR3 length: 15 amino acids. CDR3 nucleotides: TGTGCCAGCAGCCGCATCTCCGGGACAGGCAACGAGCAGTACTTC. It is translated as CASSRISGTGNEQYF. Looking up the rest from reference TRBV9 and TRBJ2-7 gives the full variable domain: DSGVTQTPKHLITATGQRVTLRCSPRSGDLSVYWYQQSLDQGLQFLIQYYNGEERAKGNILERFSAQQFPDLHSELNLSSLELGDSALYFCASSRISGTGNEQYFGPGTRLTVT.